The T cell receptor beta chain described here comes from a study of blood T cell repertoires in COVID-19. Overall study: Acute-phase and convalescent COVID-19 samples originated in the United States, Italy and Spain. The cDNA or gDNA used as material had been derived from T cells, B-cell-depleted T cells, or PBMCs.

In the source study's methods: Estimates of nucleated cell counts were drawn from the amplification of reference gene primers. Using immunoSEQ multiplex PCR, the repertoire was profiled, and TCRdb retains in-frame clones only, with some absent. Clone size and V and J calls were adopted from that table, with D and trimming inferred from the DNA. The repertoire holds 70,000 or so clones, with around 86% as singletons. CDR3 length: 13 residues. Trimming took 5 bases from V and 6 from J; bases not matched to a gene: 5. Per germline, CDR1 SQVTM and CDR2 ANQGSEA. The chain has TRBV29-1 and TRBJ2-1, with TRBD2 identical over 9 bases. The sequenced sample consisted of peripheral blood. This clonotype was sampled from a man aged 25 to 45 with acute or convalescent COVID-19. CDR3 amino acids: CSVPGRGGNEQFF. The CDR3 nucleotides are TGCAGCGTTCCGGGGCGGGGGGGCAATGAGCAGTTCTTC.